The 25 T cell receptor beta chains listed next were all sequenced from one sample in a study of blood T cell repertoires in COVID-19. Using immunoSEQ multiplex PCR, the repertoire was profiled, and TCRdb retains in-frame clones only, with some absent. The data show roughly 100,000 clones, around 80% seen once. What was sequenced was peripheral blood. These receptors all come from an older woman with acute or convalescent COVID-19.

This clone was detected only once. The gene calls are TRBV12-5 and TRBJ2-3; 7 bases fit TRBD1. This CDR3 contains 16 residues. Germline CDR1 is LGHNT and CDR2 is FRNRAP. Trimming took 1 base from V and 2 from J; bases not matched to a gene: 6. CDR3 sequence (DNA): TGTGCTAGTGGTTTGGCCAGACAGGGATTCACAGATACGCAGTATTTT. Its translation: CASGLARQGFTDTQYF.

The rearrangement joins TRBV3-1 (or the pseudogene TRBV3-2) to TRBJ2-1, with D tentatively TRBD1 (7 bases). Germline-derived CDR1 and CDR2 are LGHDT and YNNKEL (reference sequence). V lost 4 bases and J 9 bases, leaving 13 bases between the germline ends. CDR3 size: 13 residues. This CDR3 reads CASSPWGDSEQFF. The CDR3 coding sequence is TGTGCCAGCAGCCCGTGGGGGGACAGTGAGCAGTTCTTC.

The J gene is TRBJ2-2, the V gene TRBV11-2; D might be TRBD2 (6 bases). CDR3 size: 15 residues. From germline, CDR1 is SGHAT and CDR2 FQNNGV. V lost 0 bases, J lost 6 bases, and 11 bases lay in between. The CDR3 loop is CASSLDGGFPGELFF. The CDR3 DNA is TGTGCCAGCAGCTTAGATGGGGGGTTTCCCGGGGAGCTGTTTTTT.

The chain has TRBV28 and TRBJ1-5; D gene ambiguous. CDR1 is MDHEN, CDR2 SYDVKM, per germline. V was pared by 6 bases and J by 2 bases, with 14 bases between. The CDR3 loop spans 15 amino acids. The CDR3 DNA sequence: TGTGCCAGCAGCCCGGGCGGGGAGGGCAATCAGCCCCAGCATTTT. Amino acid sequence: CASSPGGEGNQPQHF.

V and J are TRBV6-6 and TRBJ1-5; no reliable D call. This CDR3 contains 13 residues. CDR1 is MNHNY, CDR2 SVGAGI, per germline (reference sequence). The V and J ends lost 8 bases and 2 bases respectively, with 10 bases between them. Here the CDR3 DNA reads TGTGCCAGCCTCAGGCGGGGCAATCAGCCCCAGCATTTT. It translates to CASLRRGNQPQHF.

The CDR3 nucleotides are TGCGCCAGCAGCGTTGGGTTACGGGGGAAACAAGAGACCCAGTACTTC. This codes for CASSVGLRGKQETQYF. The chain carries TRBV5-1 and TRBJ2-5, with D possibly being TRBD2 (6 bases). The germline gives CDR1 SGHRS, CDR2 YFSETQ. CDR3 size: 16 residues. Trimming cost V 4 bases and J 2 bases, with 18 bases left between them.

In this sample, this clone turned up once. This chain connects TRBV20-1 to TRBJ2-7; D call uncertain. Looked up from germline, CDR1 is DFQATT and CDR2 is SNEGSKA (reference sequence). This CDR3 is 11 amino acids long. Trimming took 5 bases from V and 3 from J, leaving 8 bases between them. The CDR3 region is CSAWSGYEQYF. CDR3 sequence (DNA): TGCAGTGCTTGGTCCGGCTACGAGCAGTACTTC.

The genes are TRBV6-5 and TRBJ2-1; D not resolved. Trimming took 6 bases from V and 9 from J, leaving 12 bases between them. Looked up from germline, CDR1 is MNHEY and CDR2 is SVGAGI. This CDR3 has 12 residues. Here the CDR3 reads CASSPGVGEQFF. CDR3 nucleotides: TGTGCCAGCAGCCCCGGTGTTGGTGAGCAGTTCTTC.

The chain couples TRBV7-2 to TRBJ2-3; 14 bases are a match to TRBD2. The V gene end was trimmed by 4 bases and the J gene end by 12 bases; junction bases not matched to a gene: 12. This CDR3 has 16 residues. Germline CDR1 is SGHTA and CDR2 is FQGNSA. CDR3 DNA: TGTGCCAGCAGCTCGATTGGACTAGCGGGGGGTACAGGACAGTATTTT. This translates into CASSSIGLAGGTGQYF.

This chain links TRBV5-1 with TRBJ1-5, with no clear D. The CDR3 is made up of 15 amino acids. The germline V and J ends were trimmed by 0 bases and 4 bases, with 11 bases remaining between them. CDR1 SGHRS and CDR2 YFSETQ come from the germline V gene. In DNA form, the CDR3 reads TGCGCCAGCAGCTTGGCCGGAGCCCCAAATCAGCCCCAGCATTTT. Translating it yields CASSLAGAPNQPQHF.

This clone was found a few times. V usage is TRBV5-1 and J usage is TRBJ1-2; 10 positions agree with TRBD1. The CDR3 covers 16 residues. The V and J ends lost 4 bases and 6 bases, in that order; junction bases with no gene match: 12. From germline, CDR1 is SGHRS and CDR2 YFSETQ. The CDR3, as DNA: TGCGCCAGCAGCATGGGACAGGGGTTTTTGGCGGATGGCTACACCTTC. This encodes CASSMGQGFLADGYTF. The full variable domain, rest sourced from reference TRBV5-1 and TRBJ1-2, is KAGVTQTPRYLIKTRGQQVTLSCSPISGHRSVSWYQQTPGQGLQFLFEYFSETQRNKGNFPGRFSGRQFSNSRSEMNVSTLELGDSALYLCASSMGQGFLADGYTFGSGTRLTVV.

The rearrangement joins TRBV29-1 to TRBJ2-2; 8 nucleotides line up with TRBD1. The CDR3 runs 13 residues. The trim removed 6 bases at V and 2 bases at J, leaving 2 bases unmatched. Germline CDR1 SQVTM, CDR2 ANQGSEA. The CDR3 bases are TGCAGCGTCGACAGGGGAAACACCGGGGAGCTGTTTTTT. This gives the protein CSVDRGNTGELFF.

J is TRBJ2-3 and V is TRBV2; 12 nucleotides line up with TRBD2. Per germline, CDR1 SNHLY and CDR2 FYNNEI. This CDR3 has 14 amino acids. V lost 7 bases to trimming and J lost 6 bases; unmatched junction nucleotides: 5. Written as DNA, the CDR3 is TGTGCCAGCACCGAGCTAGCGGGGGGGGATACGCAGTATTTT. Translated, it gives CASTELAGGDTQYF.

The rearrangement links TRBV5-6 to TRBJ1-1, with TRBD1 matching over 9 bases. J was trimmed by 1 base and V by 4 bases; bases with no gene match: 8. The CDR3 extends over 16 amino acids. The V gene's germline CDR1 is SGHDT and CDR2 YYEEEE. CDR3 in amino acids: CASSQKQGATNTEAFF. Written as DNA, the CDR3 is TGTGCCAGCAGCCAAAAACAGGGGGCAACGAACACTGAAGCTTTCTTT.

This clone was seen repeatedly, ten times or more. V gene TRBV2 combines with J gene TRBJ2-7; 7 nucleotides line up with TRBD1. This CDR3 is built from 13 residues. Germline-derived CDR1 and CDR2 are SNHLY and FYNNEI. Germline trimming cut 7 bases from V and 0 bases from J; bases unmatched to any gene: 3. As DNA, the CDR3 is TGTGCCAGCATCGGGACAGCCTCCTACGAGCAGTACTTC. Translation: CASIGTASYEQYF.

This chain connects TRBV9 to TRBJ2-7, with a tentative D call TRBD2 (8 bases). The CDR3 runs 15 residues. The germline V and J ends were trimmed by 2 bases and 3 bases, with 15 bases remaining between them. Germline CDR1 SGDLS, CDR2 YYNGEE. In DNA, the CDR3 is TGTGCCAGCAGCGTGCGGGGGGACAGTTACTACGAGCAGTACTTC. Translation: CASSVRGDSYYEQYF.

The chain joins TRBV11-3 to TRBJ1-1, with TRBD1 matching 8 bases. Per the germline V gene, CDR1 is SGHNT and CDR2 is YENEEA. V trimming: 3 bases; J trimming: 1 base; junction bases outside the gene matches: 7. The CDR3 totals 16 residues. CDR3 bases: TGTGCCAGCAGCTTGTCGACAGGGGCGTCGAACACTGAAGCTTTCTTT. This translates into CASSLSTGASNTEAFF.

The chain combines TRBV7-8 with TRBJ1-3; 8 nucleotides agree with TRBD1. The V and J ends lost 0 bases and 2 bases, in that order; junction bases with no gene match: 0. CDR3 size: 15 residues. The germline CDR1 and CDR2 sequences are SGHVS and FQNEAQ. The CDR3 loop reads CASSLAQGAGNTIYF. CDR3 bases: TGTGCCAGCAGCTTAGCACAGGGGGCTGGAAACACCATATATTTT.

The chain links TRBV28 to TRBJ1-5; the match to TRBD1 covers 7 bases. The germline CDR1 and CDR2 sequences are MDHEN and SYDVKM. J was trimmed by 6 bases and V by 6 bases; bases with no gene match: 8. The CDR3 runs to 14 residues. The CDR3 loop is CASRVTGMSQPQHF. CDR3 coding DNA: TGTGCCAGCAGGGTGACAGGGATGAGTCAGCCCCAGCATTTT.

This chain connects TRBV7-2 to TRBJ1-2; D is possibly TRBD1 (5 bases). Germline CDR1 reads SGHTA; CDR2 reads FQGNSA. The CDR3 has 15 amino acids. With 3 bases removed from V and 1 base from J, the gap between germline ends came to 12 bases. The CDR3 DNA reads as TGTGCCAGCAGCTTCCTTTCAGGGAATAACTATGGCTACACCTTC. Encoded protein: CASSFLSGNNYGYTF.

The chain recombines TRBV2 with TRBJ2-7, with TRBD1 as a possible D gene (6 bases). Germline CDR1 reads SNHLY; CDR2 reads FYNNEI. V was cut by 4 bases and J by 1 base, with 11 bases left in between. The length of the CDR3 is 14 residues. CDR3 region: CASSVGRGSYEQYF. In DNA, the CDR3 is TGTGCCAGCAGTGTAGGCAGGGGATCCTACGAGCAGTACTTC.

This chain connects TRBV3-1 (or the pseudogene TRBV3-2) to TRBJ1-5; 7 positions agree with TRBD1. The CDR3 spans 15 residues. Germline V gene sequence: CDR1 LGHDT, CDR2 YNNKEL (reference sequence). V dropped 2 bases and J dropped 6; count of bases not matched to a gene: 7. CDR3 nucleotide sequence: TGTGCCAGCAGCCAAAATACAGGGGTAAGTCAGCCCCAGCATTTT. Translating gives CASSQNTGVSQPQHF.

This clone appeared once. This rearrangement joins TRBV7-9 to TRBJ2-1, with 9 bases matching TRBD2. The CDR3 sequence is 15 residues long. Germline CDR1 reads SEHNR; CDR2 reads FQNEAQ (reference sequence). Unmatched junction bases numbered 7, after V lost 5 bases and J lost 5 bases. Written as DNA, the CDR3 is TGTGCCAGCAGCCCGCGGGGGGGTGCCGACAATGAGCAGTTCTTC. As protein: CASSPRGGADNEQFF. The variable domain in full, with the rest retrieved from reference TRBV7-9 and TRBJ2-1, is DTGVSQNPRHKITKRGQNVTFRCDPISEHNRLYWYRQTLGQGPEFLTYFQNEAQLEKSRLLSDRFSAERPKGSFSTLEIQRTEQGDSAMYLCASSPRGGADNEQFFGPGTRLTVL.

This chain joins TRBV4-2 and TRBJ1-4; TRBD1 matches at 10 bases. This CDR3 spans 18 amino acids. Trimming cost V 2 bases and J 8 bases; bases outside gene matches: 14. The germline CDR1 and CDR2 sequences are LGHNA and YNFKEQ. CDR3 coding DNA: TGTGCCAGCAGCCAACAACCCTCGCGACAGGGGGCGCCGGAAAAACTGTTTTTT. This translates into CASSQQPSRQGAPEKLFF.

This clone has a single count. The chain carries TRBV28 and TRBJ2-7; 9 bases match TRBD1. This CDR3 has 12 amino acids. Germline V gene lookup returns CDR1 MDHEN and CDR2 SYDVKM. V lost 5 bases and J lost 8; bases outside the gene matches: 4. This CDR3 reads CASSLGQGKQYF. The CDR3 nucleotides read TGTGCCAGCAGTCTGGGACAGGGCAAGCAGTACTTC.